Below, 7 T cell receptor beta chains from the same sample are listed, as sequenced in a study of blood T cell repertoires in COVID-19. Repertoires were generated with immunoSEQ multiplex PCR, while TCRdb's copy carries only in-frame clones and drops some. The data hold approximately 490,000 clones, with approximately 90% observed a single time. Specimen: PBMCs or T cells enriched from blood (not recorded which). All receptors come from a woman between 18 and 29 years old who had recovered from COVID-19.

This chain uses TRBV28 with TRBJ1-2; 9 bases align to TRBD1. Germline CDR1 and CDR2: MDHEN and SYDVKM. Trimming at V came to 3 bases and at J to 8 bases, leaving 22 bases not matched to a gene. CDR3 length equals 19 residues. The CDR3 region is CASSLWGGSGTGPPGGYTF. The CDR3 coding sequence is TGTGCCAGCAGTTTGTGGGGGGGTTCCGGGACAGGGCCCCCCGGAGGCTACACCTTC.

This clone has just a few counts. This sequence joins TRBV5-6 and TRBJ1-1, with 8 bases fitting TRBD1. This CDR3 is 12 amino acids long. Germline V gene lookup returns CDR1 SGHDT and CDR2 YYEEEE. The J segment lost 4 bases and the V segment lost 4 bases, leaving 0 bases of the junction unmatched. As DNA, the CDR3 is TGTGCCAGCAGCACAGGGGGCACTGAAGCTTTCTTT. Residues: CASSTGGTEAFF.

This CDR3 reads CASSQVGDSFFYGYTF. CDR3 nucleotides: TGTGCCAGCAGCCAAGTAGGGGACAGCTTCTTCTATGGCTACACCTTC. V is TRBV3-1 (or the pseudogene TRBV3-2) and J is TRBJ1-2, with 7 bases that match TRBD1. V lost 1 base, J lost 4 bases, and 9 bases stayed unmatched. The CDR3 consists of 16 residues. Germline V lookup: CDR1 LGHDT, CDR2 YNNKEL (reference sequence).

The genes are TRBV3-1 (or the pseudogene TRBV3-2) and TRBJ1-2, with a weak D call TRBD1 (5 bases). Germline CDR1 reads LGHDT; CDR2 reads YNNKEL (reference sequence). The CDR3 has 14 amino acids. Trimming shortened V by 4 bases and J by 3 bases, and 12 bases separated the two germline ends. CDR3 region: CASSLRQPYYGYTF. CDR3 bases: TGTGCCAGCAGCCTCAGACAGCCTTACTATGGCTACACCTTC.

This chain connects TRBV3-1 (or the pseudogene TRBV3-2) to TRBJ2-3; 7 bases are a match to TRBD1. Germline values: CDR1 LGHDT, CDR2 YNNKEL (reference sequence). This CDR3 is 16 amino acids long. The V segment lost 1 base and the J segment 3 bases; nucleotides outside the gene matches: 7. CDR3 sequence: CASSQGRQGGTDTQYF. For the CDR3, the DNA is TGTGCCAGCAGCCAAGGAAGACAGGGTGGAACAGATACGCAGTATTTT.

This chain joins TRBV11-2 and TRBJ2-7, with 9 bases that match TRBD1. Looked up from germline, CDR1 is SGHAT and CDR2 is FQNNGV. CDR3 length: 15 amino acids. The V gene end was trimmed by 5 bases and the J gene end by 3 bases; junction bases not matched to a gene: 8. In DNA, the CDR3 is TGTGCCAGCAGCCTAAACAGGGGGCTGTTCTACGAGCAGTACTTC. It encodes CASSLNRGLFYEQYF.

This CDR3 reads CASSPEISGQDNQPQHF. The CDR3 DNA reads as TGTGCCAGCTCACCGGAAATATCTGGGCAAGACAATCAGCCCCAGCATTTT. The rearrangement links TRBV18 to TRBJ1-5; D gene ambiguous. CDR1 KGHSH and CDR2 LQKENI come from the germline V gene. Trimming shortened V by 3 bases and J by 3 bases, and 18 bases separated the two germline ends. CDR3 length: 17 residues.